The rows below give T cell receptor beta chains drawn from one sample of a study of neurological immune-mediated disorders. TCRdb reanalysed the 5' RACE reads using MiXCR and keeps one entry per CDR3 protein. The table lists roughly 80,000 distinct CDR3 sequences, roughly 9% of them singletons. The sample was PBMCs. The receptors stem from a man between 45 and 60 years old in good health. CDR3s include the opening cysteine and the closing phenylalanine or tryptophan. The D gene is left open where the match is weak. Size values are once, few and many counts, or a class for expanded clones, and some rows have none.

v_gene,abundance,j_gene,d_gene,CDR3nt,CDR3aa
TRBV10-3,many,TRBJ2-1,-,TGTGCCATCAGCCGGACAGAGAGCTCCTACAATGAGCAGTTCTTC,CAISRTESSYNEQFF
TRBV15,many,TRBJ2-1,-,TGTGCCACCAGCAGAGGATACCGGGAACAGCAGTTCTTC,CATSRGYREQQFF
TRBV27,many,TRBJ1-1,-,TGTGCCAGCAGGATCCAGGGGCCCCCGAACACTGAAGCTTTCTTT,CASRIQGPPNTEAFF
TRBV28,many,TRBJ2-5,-,TGTGCCAGCAGGCTACCCCTCCTTGGGACCCAGTACTTC,CASRLPLLGTQYF
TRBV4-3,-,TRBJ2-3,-,TGCGCCAGCAGCCAAGGCGGCAAGGATACGCAGTATTTT,CASSQGGKDTQYF
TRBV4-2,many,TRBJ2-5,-,TGTGCCAGCAGCTGGGGGGGACAGGTAGGACCCCTGACGGAGACCCAGTACTTC,CASSWGGQVGPLTETQYF
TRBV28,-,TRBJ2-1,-,TGTGCCAGCAGTTTATACTCCCCCGGGTCCTACAATGAGCAGTTCTTC,CASSLYSPGSYNEQFF
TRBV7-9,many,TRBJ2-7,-,TGTGCCAGCAGCCCAAGACAGGGAGGCTACGAGCAGTACTTC,CASSPRQGGYEQYF
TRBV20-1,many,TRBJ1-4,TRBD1,TGCAGTGCCAACCCTGGGGGAGGAGGGGGCGAAAAACTGTTTTTT,CSANPGGGGGEKLFF
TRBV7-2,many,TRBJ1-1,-,TGTGCCAGCAGCTTAAACTTGCTTCCGGTTACTGAAGCTTTCTTT,CASSLNLLPVTEAFF
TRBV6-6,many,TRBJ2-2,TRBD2,TGTGCCAGCAGTAAACTAGCGGGAGCGGGCACCGGGGAGCTGTTTTTT,CASSKLAGAGTGELFF
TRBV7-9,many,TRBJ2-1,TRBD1,TGTGCCAGCAGCTCGAAGGACAGGGAGGAGTTCTTC,CASSSKDREEFF
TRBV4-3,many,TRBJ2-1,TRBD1,TGCGCCAGCAGCCAAGATACAGGGGCACGGAATGAGCAGTTCTTC,CASSQDTGARNEQFF
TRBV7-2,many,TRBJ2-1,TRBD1,TGTGCCAGCAGCTTCCCCGGGACAGGGGGACACAATGAGCAGTTCTTC,CASSFPGTGGHNEQFF
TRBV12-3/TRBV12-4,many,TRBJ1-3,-,TGTGCCAGCACCCGGCTGGTCGGGGCTGGAAACACCATATATTTT,CASTRLVGAGNTIYF
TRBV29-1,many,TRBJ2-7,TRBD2,TGCAGCGTGGGGGGGGTCTCCTTAGGCTCCTACGAGCAGTACTTC,CSVGGVSLGSYEQYF
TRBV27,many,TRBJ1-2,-,TGTGCCAGCAGTTCCCGACTCCAGGGTGGCTATGGCTACACCTTC,CASSSRLQGGYGYTF
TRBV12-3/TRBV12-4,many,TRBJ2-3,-,TGTGCCAGCACCGCTTGGTCCACAGATACGCAGTATTTT,CASTAWSTDTQYF
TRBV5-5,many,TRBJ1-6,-,TGTGCCAGCAGCATTGAGGGTAATTCACCCCTCCACTTT,CASSIEGNSPLHF
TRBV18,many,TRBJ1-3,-,TGTGCCAGCTCACCCCTCCCGGGTTCGGGAAACACCATATATTTT,CASSPLPGSGNTIYF
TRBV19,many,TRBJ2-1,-,TGTGCCAGTAGTAGGCAGGGCATGGATGAGCAGTTCTTC,CASSRQGMDEQFF
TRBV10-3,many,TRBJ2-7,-,TGTGCCATCAGTGAGAGGGTGGGACACAGCTCCTACGAGCAGTACTTC,CAISERVGHSSYEQYF
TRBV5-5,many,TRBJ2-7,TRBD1,TGTGCCAGCAGCCTGGGACAGGGGATCTACGAGCAGTACTTC,CASSLGQGIYEQYF
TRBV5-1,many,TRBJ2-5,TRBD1,TGCGCCAGCAGCACAACTCCCAGGGGGCTCGAGGAGACCCAGTACTTC,CASSTTPRGLEETQYF
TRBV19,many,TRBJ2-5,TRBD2,TGTGCCAGTAGCGGATTAGCGGGGGGACCCCCGTACTTC,CASSGLAGGPPYF
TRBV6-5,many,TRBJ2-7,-,TGTGCCAGCAGTTACTCTGGGGACGGGCACTACGAGCAGTACTTC,CASSYSGDGHYEQYF
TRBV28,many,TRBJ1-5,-,TGTGCCAGCTGGACGTTCCCTAGCAATCAGCCCCAGCATTTT,CASWTFPSNQPQHF
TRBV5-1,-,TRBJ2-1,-,TGCGCCAGCAGCTTGGGACAGATACACAATGAGCAGTTCTTC,CASSLGQIHNEQFF
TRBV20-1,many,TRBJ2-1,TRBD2,TGCAGTGCTATTTCTAGCGGGGTCTACAATGAGCAGTTCTTC,CSAISSGVYNEQFF
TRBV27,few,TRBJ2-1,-,TGTGCCAGCAGTTCCTCGATACCCAGCTCCTACAATGAGCAGTTCTTC,CASSSSIPSSYNEQFF
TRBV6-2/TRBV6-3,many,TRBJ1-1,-,TGTGCCAGCAGATCTTCCAAGGACAAGAACACTGAAGCTTTCTTT,CASRSSKDKNTEAFF
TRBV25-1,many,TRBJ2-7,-,TGTGCCAGCAGCAAACAGGGTGTGAGCGAGCAGTACTTC,CASSKQGVSEQYF
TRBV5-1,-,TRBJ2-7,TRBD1,TGCGCCAGCGAGCCCGGACAGGGGAGGGACGAGCAGTACTTC,CASEPGQGRDEQYF
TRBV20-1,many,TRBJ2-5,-,TGCAGTGCCGAGGGACGCGGGGTTAGGTGGGAGACCCAGTACTTC,CSAEGRGVRWETQYF
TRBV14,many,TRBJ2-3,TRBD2,TGTGCCAGCAGCCGTCAGCGGGGGGGTACAGATACGCAGTATTTT,CASSRQRGGTDTQYF
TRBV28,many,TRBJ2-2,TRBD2,TGTGCCAGCAGTCCCCGACTAGCGGGAACCGGGGAGCTGTTTTTT,CASSPRLAGTGELFF
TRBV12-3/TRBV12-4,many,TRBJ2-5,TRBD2,TGTGCCAGCAGCGGGACTAGCGGGTACCAAGAGACCCAGTACTTC,CASSGTSGYQETQYF
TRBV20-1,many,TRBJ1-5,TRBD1,TGCAGTGGGGCTCCGACAGGGTCCACCCTAAATCAGCCCCAGCATTTT,CSGAPTGSTLNQPQHF
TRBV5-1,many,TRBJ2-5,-,TGCGCCAGCAGCTTTGGGGTCCTACTCCAAGAGACCCAGTACTTC,CASSFGVLLQETQYF
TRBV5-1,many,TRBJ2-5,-,TGCGCCAGCAGCTTGACAATAGGGGCGAAACAAGAGACCCAGTACTTC,CASSLTIGAKQETQYF
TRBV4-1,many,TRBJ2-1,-,TGCGCCAGCAGCCAGCCGAAACAGGGCGATGAGCAGTTCTTC,CASSQPKQGDEQFF
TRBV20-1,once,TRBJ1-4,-,TGCAGCTGGAAGGCGCCTAATGAAAAACTGTTTTTT,CSWKAPNEKLFF
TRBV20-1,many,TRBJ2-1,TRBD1,TGCAGTACCGACCGGGACAGGGACTACAATGAGCAGTTCTTC,CSTDRDRDYNEQFF
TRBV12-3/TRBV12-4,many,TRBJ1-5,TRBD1,TGTGCCAGCACAGGCAGGGGGCTCGGTCAGCCCCAGCATTTT,CASTGRGLGQPQHF
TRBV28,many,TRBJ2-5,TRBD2,TGTGCCAGCAGTCTACCCCGGACTAGCGGGAGGAAGACCCAGTACTTC,CASSLPRTSGRKTQYF
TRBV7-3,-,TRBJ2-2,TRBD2,TGTGCCAGCAGCACCGGACTAGCGGGATCTCCCCCCGGGGAGCTGTTTTTT,CASSTGLAGSPPGELFF
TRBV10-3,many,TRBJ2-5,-,TGTGCCATCAGTGGAACAGGACTAGAGACCCAGTACTTC,CAISGTGLETQYF
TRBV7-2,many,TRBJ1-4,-,TGTGCCAGCAGCTTTCTGGCCACTAATGAAAAACTGTTTTTT,CASSFLATNEKLFF
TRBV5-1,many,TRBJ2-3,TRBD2,TGCGCCAGCAGCCCCCCGGGACTAGCCGGGACAGATACGCAGTATTTT,CASSPPGLAGTDTQYF
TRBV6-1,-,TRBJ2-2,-,TGTGCCAGCAGTTACGGGACACATCCTACCGGGGAGCTGTTTTTT,CASSYGTHPTGELFF
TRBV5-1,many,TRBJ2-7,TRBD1,TGCGCCAGCAGCACTGGACAGGGGGCATTCCCCTACGAGCAGTACTTC,CASSTGQGAFPYEQYF
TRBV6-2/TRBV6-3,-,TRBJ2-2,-,TGTGCCAGCAGACGGGGGACGCGGAACACCGGGGAGCTGTTTTTT,CASRRGTRNTGELFF
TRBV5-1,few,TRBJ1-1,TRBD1,TGCGCCAGCAGCTCCGGGACAGGGGGCGTAAAGTCTGAAGCTTTCTTT,CASSSGTGGVKSEAFF
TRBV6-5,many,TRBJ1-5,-,TGTGCCAGCAGTTACGGGGGCGAAGGTTGGCCCCAGCATTTT,CASSYGGEGWPQHF
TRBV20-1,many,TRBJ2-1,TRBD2,TGCAGTGCTCCTGATGGACTAGCGGGGCCTTACAATGAGCAGTTCTTC,CSAPDGLAGPYNEQFF
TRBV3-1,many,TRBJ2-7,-,TGTGCCAGCAGCCAAAATCAACTAGCCTACGAGCAGTACTTC,CASSQNQLAYEQYF